These 21 T cell receptor beta chains came from one sample sequenced in a study of CD8 T cells in Susac syndrome. RNA, at about 0.45 to 1 ug, was reverse transcribed with random hexamers. TCRdb called the immunoSEQ multiplex PCR reads again in MiXCR, with one record for every CDR3 protein. The data contain around 130,000 distinct CDR3 sequences, roughly 94% of them singletons. The material sequenced was CD4+ T cells from PBMCs. The receptors here all came from a human donor with multiple sclerosis.

V and J are TRBV5-1 and TRBJ1-2; no firm D call. The germline V gene has CDR1 SGHRS and CDR2 YFSETQ. There are 15 residues in the CDR3. The ends were cut back, 0 bases at V and 3 bases at J, with 12 bases in the middle. The CDR3 reads CASSLASQEDYGYTF. CDR3 nucleotides: TGCGCCAGCAGCTTGGCTTCGCAGGAGGACTATGGCTACACCTTC.

The chain recombines TRBV20-1 with TRBJ2-3; 11 positions match TRBD2. With V trimmed by 0 bases and J by 2 bases, 7 bases remained unmatched. The CDR3 has 17 amino acids. Germline CDR1 reads DFQATT; CDR2 reads SNEGSKA (reference sequence). The CDR3 sequence: CSARDPWTSGLTDTQYF. As DNA, the CDR3 is TGCAGTGCTAGAGATCCTTGGACTAGCGGGCTCACAGATACGCAGTATTTT.

The V and J genes are TRBV10-3 and TRBJ2-7, with 8 bases matching TRBD2. Germline CDR1 is ENHRY and CDR2 is SYGVKD. V shed 0 bases and J 3 bases; nucleotides not matched to a gene: 13. This CDR3 is built from 18 residues. The CDR3 loop reads CAISESKLAAVRGYEQYF. In nucleotides, the CDR3 is TGTGCCATCAGTGAGTCCAAACTAGCGGCTGTAAGGGGCTACGAGCAGTACTTC.

Only one count was recorded for this clonotype. The chain is built from TRBV5-1 and TRBJ1-2, with 8 bases fitting TRBD1. This CDR3 comprises 14 residues. Germline CDR1 reads SGHRS; CDR2 reads YFSETQ. The ends lost 4 bases at V and 3 bases at J; junction bases unmatched: 5. This CDR3 reads CASSPGQADYGYTF. The DNA of the CDR3 is TGCGCCAGCAGCCCGGGACAGGCGGACTATGGCTACACCTTC.

The rearrangement uses TRBV30 and TRBJ2-3; D unresolved. CDR1 is GTSNPN, CDR2 SVGIG, per germline (reference sequence). With 0 bases removed from V and 5 bases from J, the gap between germline ends came to 12 bases. This CDR3 is built from 14 residues. CDR3 nucleotide sequence: TGTGCCTGGAGTGTGGGGAAGCAGGAAGATACGCAGTATTTT. This translates into CAWSVGKQEDTQYF.

The J gene is TRBJ1-2, the V gene TRBV7-9; 7 positions agree with TRBD1. V gave up 3 bases and J gave up 4 bases; unmatched junction bases: 11. CDR1 SEHNR and CDR2 FQNEAQ come from the germline V gene (reference sequence). This CDR3 is built from 16 residues. The CDR3 is CASSLAPGQPFYGYTF. DNA of the CDR3: TGTGCCAGCAGCTTGGCCCCGGGACAGCCGTTCTATGGCTACACCTTC.

This clonotype was seen just once. This rearrangement joins TRBV5-1 to TRBJ2-5, with a tentative D call TRBD1 (6 bases). V lost 4 bases, J lost 5 bases, and 15 bases lay in between. This CDR3 region has 14 residues. In germline, CDR1 is SGHRS, CDR2 YFSETQ. CDR3 sequence reads: CASSASTGRETQYF. CDR3 in DNA: TGCGCCAGCAGCGCCTCCACAGGGCGGGAGACCCAGTACTTC.

The genes are TRBV5-1 and TRBJ1-5; 8 nucleotides line up with TRBD1. Germline V CDR1 and CDR2: SGHRS, YFSETQ. After removal of 4 bases from V and 4 bases from J, the junction contained 7 bases not matched to a gene. This CDR3 has 15 amino acids. The chain's CDR3 is CASSIDRGPNQPQHF. The CDR3 DNA is TGCGCCAGCAGCATCGACAGGGGCCCTAATCAGCCCCAGCATTTT.

V usage is TRBV24-1 and J usage is TRBJ2-1, with TRBD2 matching 10 bases. Germline V lookup: CDR1 KGHDR, CDR2 SFDVKD. The junction had 9 bases not matched to a gene; V was cut back by 2 bases and J by 6 bases. The CDR3 covers 17 residues. The CDR3 DNA is TGTGCCACCAGTGATTCCCTTACTAGCGGGGAAAGCAATGAGCAGTTCTTC. This sequence encodes CATSDSLTSGESNEQFF.

The chain uses TRBV7-8 and TRBJ2-1; 11 nucleotides agree with TRBD2. This CDR3 contains 19 residues. V dropped 5 bases and J dropped 0; count of bases not matched to a gene: 12. Germline V gene lookup returns CDR1 SGHVS and CDR2 FQNEAQ. The CDR3 DNA is TGTGCCAGCAGCCAGTCGGGACTAGCGGCCCCAAGCTCCTACAATGAGCAGTTCTTC. It is translated as CASSQSGLAAPSSYNEQFF.

This clonotype has only a few counts. The chain is built from TRBV12-3 or TRBV12-4 and TRBJ2-7; TRBD1 matches 9 bases. The V segment lost 5 bases and the J segment 0 bases; nucleotides outside the gene matches: 5. CDR3 size: 15 residues. The CDR3 DNA sequence: TGTGCCAGCAGTCGCGCGGGACAGGGCTCCTACGAGCAGTACTTC. This sequence encodes CASSRAGQGSYEQYF.

The CDR3 loop is CASSLGSTGHNQPQHF. For the CDR3, the DNA is TGTGCCAGCAGCTTGGGCTCGACAGGGCACAATCAGCCCCAGCATTTT. This chain links TRBV7-2 with TRBJ1-5; 7 positions match TRBD1. V trimming: 3 bases; J trimming: 3 bases; junction bases outside the gene matches: 8. The germline gives CDR1 SGHTA, CDR2 FQGNSA. The CDR3 runs 16 residues.

The chain is built from TRBV12-5 and TRBJ1-2; D not resolved. CDR1 LGHNT and CDR2 FRNRAP come from the germline V gene. The ends were cut back, 1 base at V and 4 bases at J, with 7 bases in the middle. The CDR3 length is 13 residues. Here the CDR3 reads CASGLGSAYGYTF. The CDR3 coding sequence is TGTGCTAGTGGTTTGGGAAGCGCCTATGGCTACACCTTC.

The chain is built from TRBV5-5 and TRBJ2-1, with 11 positions matching TRBD2. The CDR3 has 17 amino acids. V was pared by 2 bases and J by 4 bases, with 8 bases of the junction left unmatched. The germline V gene encodes CDR1 SGHKS and CDR2 YYEKEE (reference sequence). The CDR3 DNA follows: TGTGCCAGCAGCTTATACACCGGGACTAGCGGTTACAATGAGCAGTTCTTC. It specifies CASSLYTGTSGYNEQFF.

This clonotype came up once. This chain connects TRBV3-1 to TRBJ2-7; 7 bases line up with TRBD2. CDR1 and CDR2 (germline): LGHDT, YNNKEL (reference sequence). The CDR3 extends over 13 amino acids. The CDR3 DNA follows: TGTGCTTCGGGGCTAGCGGAAACCTACGAGCAGTACTTC. Translation gives CASGLAETYEQYF.

V gene TRBV2 combines with J gene TRBJ1-1; D is ambiguous. Between the trimmed V and J ends, which lost 9 bases and 0 bases, there was a span of 11 bases. Germline loops: CDR1 SNHLY, CDR2 FYNNEI. The CDR3 consists of 13 residues. The CDR3, as DNA: TGTGCCAGTGGGGAGACGGTGAACACTGAAGCTTTCTTT. The encoded protein is CASGETVNTEAFF.

As concerns this clonotype: Relative to the germline gene, one junction end is altered; a read error may explain this. V gene TRBV6-1 combines with J gene TRBJ1-5, with 12 bases that match TRBD1. Germline assignment: CDR1 MNHNS and CDR2 SASEGT. The CDR3 sequence is 15 residues long. The CDR3 spells CASSPGTGGKQPQHF. The CDR3 coding sequence is TGTGCCAGCAGCCCCGGGACAGGGGGCAAGCAGCCCCAGCATTTT.

This rearrangement joins TRBV19 to TRBJ2-2, with D unresolved. Deletions cut 6 bases from V and 1 base from J, with 9 bases between. The CDR3 contains 14 residues. The V gene's germline CDR1 is LNHDA and CDR2 SQIVND (reference sequence). This CDR3 reads CASRGRGNTGELFF. DNA of the CDR3: TGTGCCAGTAGGGGTCGAGGGAACACCGGGGAGCTGTTTTTT.

V usage is TRBV7-2 and J usage is TRBJ2-3, with 12 positions matching TRBD2. CDR1 and CDR2 from the germline V gene are SGHTA and FQGNSA. This CDR3 has 15 amino acids. V shed 1 base, J shed 5 bases, and the junction held 1 base outside the gene matches. CDR3 coding DNA: TGTGCCAGCAGCTTAGTACTAGCGGGGGGAGATACGCAGTATTTT. This translates into CASSLVLAGGDTQYF.

The chain joins TRBV10-2 to TRBJ2-1, with 9 nucleotides matching TRBD2. Per germline, CDR1 WSHSY and CDR2 SAAADI. The length of the CDR3 is 14 residues. V dropped 7 bases and J dropped 5; count of bases not matched to a gene: 6. The CDR3, as DNA: TGCGCCAGCACGGCGCGGGAGGGCCACAATGAGCAGTTCTTC. This gives the protein CASTAREGHNEQFF.

This clonotype appeared once. The gene calls are TRBV30 and TRBJ2-7; D may match TRBD1 or TRBD2 (5 bases each). The CDR3 length is 15 residues. Looked up from germline, CDR1 is GTSNPN and CDR2 is SVGIG (reference sequence). V gave up 2 bases and J gave up 1 base, with 15 bases separating them. As DNA, the CDR3 is TGTGCCTGGAGTCGACCGGGACCGCGATCCTACGAGCAGTACTTC. This codes for CAWSRPGPRSYEQYF.